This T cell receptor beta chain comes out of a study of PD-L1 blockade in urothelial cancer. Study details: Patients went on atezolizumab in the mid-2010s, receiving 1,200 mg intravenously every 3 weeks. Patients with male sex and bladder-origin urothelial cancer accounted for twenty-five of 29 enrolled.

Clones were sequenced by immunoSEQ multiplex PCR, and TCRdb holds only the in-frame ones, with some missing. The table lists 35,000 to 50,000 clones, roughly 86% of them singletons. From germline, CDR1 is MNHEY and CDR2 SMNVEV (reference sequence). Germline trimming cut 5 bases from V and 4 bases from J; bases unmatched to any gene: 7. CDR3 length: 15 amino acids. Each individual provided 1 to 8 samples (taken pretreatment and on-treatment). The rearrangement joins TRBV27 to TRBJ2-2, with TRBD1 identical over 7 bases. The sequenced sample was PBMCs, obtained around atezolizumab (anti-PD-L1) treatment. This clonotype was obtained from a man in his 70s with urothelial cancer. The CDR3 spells CASSPPTGSTGELFF. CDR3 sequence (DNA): TGTGCCAGCAGTCCGCCGACAGGGAGCACCGGGGAGCTGTTTTTT.